This TCR beta chain was obtained from a study of T cells of healthy individuals. TCRdb used MiXCR to reprocess the 5' RACE reads, holding one entry per CDR3 protein. The data show 45,000 to 60,000 distinct CDR3 sequences, with roughly 15% seen just once and about 15% held by the top ten. Germline assignment: CDR1 SGHAT and CDR2 FQNNGV. There are 15 residues in the CDR3. Between the trimmed V and J ends, which lost 1 base and 2 bases, there was a span of 10 bases. This clonotype was recorded at least ten times. The source is a human donor in good health. This sequence joins TRBV11-2 and TRBJ2-3; D call uncertain. This CDR3 reads CASSLGRISTDTQYF. In DNA, the CDR3 is TGTGCCAGCAGCTTAGGACGGATTTCCACAGATACGCAGTATTTT.